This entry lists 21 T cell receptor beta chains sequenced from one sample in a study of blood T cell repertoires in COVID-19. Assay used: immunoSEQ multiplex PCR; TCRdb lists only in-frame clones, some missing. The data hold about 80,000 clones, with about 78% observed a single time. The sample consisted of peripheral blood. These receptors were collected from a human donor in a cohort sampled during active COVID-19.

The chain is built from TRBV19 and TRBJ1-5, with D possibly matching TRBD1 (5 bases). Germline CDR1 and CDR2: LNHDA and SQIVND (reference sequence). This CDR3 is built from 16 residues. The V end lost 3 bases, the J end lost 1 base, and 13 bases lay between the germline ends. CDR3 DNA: TGTGCCAGTAGTATGGGGTATGGGGGGAGCAATCAGCCCCAGCATTTT. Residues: CASSMGYGGSNQPQHF.

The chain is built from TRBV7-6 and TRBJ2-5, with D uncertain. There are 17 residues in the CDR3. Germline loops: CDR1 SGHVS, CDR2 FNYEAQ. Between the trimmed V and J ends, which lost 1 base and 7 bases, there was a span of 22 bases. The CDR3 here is CASSLGGSFTSKRTQYF. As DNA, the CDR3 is TGTGCCAGCAGCTTAGGAGGTTCTTTTACTTCCAAGAGGACCCAGTACTTC. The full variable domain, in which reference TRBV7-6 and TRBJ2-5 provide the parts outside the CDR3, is GAGVSQSPRYKVTKRGQDVALRCDPISGHVSLYWYRQALGQGPEFLTYFNYEAQQDKSGLPNDRFSAERPEGSISTLTIQRTEQRDSAMYRCASSLGGSFTSKRTQYFGPGTRLLVL.

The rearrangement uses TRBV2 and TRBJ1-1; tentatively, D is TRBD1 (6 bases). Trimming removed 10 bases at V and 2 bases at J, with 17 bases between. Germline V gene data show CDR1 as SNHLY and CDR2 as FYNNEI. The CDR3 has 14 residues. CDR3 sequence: CAIRGGEGNTEAFF. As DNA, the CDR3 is TGTGCCATCCGAGGGGGGGAGGGTAACACTGAAGCTTTCTTT.

The CDR3 coding sequence is TGCGCCAGCAGTAAAGCCGCGGGGGTCGGAAACACCATATATTTT. Amino acids: CASSKAAGVGNTIYF. V gene TRBV5-1 combines with J gene TRBJ1-3; tentative D call: TRBD1 (5 bases). The CDR3 length is 15 residues. Germline V lookup: CDR1 SGHRS, CDR2 YFSETQ. V lost 5 bases and J lost 4, with 16 bases in between.

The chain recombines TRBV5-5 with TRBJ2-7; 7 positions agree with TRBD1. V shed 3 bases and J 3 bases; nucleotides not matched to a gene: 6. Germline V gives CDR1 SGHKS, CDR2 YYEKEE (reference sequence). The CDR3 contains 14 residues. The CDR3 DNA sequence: TGTGCCAGCAGCTATCGGGACAGCTTCTACGAGCAGTACGTC. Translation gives CASSYRDSFYEQYV.

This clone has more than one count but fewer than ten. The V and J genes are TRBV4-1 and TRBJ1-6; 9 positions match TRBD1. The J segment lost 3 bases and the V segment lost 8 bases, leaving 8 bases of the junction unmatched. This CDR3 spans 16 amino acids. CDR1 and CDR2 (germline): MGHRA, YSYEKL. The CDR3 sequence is CASGRDRDFYNSPLHF. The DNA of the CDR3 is TGCGCCAGCGGCCGGGACAGGGACTTCTATAATTCACCCCTCCACTTT.

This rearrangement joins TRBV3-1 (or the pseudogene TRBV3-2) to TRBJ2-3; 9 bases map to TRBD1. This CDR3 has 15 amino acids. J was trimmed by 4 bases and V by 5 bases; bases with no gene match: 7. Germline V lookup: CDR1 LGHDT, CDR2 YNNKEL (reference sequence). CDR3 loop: CASSGGQGNADTQYF. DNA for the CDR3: TGTGCCAGCAGCGGGGGACAGGGAAACGCAGATACGCAGTATTTT.

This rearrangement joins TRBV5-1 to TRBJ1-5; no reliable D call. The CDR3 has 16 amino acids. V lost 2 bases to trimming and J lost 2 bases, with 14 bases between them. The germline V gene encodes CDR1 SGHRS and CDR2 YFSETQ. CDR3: CASSLSPSTGNQPQHF. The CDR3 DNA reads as TGCGCCAGCAGCTTATCGCCCTCTACGGGCAATCAGCCCCAGCATTTT.

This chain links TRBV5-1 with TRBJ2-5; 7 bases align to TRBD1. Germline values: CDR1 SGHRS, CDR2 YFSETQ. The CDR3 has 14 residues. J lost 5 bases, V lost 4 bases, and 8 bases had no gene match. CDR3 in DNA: TGCGCCAGCAGCCCCCGGGACAGTAGGGAGACCCAGTACTTC. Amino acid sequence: CASSPRDSRETQYF.

In nucleotides, the CDR3 is TGCGCCAGCAGCCAAGGGAAGGGGCTAGAGCAGTACTTC. Protein sequence: CASSQGKGLEQYF. The V and J genes are TRBV4-1 and TRBJ2-7; possible D gene TRBD1, 5 bases. The CDR3 sequence is 13 residues long. V was shortened by 1 base and J by 7 bases, with 11 bases between the two germline ends. CDR1 is MGHRA, CDR2 YSYEKL, per germline.

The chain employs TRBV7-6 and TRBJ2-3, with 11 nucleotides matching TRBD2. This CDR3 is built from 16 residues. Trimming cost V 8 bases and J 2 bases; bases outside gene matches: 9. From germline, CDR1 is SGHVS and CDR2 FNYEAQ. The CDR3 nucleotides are TGTGCCAGCGGAGCTAGCGGGGGGACGTTCACAGATACGCAGTATTTT. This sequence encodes CASGASGGTFTDTQYF. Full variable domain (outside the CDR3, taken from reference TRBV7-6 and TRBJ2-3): GAGVSQSPRYKVTKRGQDVALRCDPISGHVSLYWYRQALGQGPEFLTYFNYEAQQDKSGLPNDRFSAERPEGSISTLTIQRTEQRDSAMYRCASGASGGTFTDTQYFGPGTRLTVL.

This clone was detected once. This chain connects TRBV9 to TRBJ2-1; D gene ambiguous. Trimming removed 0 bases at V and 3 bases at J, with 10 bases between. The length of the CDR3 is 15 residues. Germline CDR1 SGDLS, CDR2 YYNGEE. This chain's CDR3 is CASSVGSLIYNEQFF. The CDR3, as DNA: TGTGCCAGCAGCGTAGGGAGCCTCATCTACAATGAGCAGTTCTTC.

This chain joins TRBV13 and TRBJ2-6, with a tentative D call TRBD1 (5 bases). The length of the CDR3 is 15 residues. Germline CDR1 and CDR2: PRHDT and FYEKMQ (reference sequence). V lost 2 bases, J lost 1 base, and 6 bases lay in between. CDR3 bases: TGTGCCAGCAGCTTACAGGGATCTGGGGCCAACGTCCTGACTTTC. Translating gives CASSLQGSGANVLTF.

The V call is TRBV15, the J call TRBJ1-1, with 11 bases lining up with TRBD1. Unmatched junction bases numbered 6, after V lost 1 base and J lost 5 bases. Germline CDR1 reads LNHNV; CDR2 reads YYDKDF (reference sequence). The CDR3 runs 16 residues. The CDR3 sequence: CATSRGGTGGWTEAFF. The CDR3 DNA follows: TGTGCCACCAGCAGAGGCGGGACAGGGGGATGGACTGAAGCTTTCTTT.

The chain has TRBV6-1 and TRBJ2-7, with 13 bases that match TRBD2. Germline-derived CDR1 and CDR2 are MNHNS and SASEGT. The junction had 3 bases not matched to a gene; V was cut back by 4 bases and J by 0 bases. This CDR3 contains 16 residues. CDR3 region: CASSVLAGGSSYEQYV. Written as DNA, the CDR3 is TGTGCCAGCAGTGTACTAGCGGGGGGGAGCTCCTACGAGCAGTACGTC.

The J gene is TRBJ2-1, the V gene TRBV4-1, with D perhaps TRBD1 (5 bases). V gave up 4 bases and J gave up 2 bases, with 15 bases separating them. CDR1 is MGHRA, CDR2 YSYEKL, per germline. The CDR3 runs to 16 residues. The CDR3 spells CASSRLDILAYNEQFF. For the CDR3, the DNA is TGCGCCAGCAGCCGCTTGGACATTTTAGCCTACAATGAGCAGTTCTTC.

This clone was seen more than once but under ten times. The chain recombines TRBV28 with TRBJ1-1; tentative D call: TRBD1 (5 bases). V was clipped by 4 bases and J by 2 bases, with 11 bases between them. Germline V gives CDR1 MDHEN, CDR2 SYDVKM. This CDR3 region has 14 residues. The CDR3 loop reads CASSWGGANTEAFF. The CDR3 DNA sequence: TGTGCCAGCAGTTGGGGCGGGGCAAACACTGAAGCTTTCTTT. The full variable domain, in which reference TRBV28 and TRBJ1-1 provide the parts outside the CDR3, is DVKVTQSSRYLVKRTGEKVFLECVQDMDHENMFWYRQDPGLGLRLIYFSYDVKMKEKGDIPEGYSVSREKKERFSLILESASTNQTSMYLCASSWGGANTEAFFGQGTRLTVV.

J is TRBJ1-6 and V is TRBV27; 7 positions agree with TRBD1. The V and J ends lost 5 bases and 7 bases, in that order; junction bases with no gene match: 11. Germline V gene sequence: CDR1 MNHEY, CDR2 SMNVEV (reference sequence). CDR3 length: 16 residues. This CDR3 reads CASSPLSGTANSPLHF. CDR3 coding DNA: TGTGCCAGCAGTCCTCTCTCCGGGACAGCCAATTCACCCCTCCACTTT.

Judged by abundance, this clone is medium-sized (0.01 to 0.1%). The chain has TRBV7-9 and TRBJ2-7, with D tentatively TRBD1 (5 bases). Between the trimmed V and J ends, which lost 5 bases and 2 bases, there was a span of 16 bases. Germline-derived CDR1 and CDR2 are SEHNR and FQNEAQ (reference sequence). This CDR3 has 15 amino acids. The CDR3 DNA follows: TGTGCCAGCAGCCAAGGACCCGGCAGGGCCTACGAGCAGTACTTC. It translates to CASSQGPGRAYEQYF. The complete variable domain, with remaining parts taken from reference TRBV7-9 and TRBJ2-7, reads DTGVSQNPRHKITKRGQNVTFRCDPISEHNRLYWYRQTLGQGPEFLTYFQNEAQLEKSRLLSDRFSAERPKGSFSTLEIQRTEQGDSAMYLCASSQGPGRAYEQYFGPGTRLTVT.

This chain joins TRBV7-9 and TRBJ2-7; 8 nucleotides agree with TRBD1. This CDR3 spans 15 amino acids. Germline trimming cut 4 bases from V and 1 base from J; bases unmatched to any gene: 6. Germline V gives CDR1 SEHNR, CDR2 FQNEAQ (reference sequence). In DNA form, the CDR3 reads TGTGCCAGCAGCTCCCTTAACAGGGGGTCCTACGAGCAGTACTTC. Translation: CASSSLNRGSYEQYF.

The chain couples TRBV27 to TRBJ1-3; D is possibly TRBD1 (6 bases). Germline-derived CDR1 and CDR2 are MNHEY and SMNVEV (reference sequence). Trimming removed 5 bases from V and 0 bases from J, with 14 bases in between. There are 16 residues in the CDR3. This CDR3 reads CASSQLGGHSGNTIYF. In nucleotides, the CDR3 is TGTGCCAGCAGTCAACTAGGGGGTCACTCTGGAAACACCATATATTTT.